One and the same sample provided the 5 T cell receptor beta chains below, sequenced in a study of cytomegalovirus exposure and HLA in healthy donors. PCR used 60 Vbeta primers and 13 Jbeta primers. Profiling relied on immunoSEQ multiplex PCR, and the TCRdb table lists in-frame clones only, not all of them. The sample lists some 200,000 clones; 70% to 80% were seen once. The sequenced sample consisted of PBMCs. These receptors were obtained from a woman aged 60-70 years in good health and CMV-seropositive.

This chain uses TRBV10-3 with TRBJ2-2; 7 bases are a match to TRBD1. Trimming cost V 6 bases and J 4 bases; bases outside gene matches: 8. The CDR3 extends over 15 amino acids. CDR1 and CDR2 from the germline V gene are ENHRY and SYGVKD. In DNA form, the CDR3 reads TGTGCCATCAGCTCGACAGGGATGGGCACCGGGGAGCTGTTTTTT. Protein product: CAISSTGMGTGELFF.

The chain links TRBV30 to TRBJ1-3; 7 bases map to TRBD1. The CDR3 is 15 amino acids. Trimming cost V 1 base and J 0 bases; bases outside gene matches: 3. Germline CDR1 reads GTSNPN; CDR2 reads SVGIG (reference sequence). This chain's CDR3 is CAWSDRGSSGNTIYF. The CDR3 nucleotides read TGTGCCTGGAGTGACAGGGGTAGCTCTGGAAACACCATATATTTT.

This chain joins TRBV6-5 and TRBJ2-2; D is unclear. Germline loops: CDR1 MNHEY, CDR2 SVGAGI. The CDR3 length is 13 residues. With 0 bases removed from V and 4 bases from J, the gap between germline ends came to 3 bases. CDR3 DNA: TGTGCCAGCAGTTACTCCTTCACCGGGGAGCTGTTTTTT. This gives the protein CASSYSFTGELFF.

This clone showed up just once. The rearrangement uses TRBV7-6 and TRBJ2-3; TRBD1 matches at 10 bases. The CDR3 runs 16 residues. Per germline, CDR1 SGHVS and CDR2 FNYEAQ. J was trimmed by 3 bases and V by 6 bases; bases with no gene match: 9. CDR3 sequence: CASSPGTGAKTDTQYF. CDR3 coding DNA: TGTGCCAGCAGTCCCGGGACAGGGGCCAAGACAGATACGCAGTATTTT.

The V call is TRBV9, the J call TRBJ2-7; TRBD2 matches at 7 bases. The germline gives CDR1 SGDLS, CDR2 YYNGEE. The CDR3 totals 13 residues. With V trimmed by 7 bases and J by 3 bases, 7 bases remained unmatched. The DNA of the CDR3 is TGTGCCAGCGGCGGGACTAACCTCTACGAGCAGTACTTC. Its protein is CASGGTNLYEQYF.